The 7 T cell receptor beta chains reported below all come from one sample, sequenced in a study of OX40 agonist ivuxolimab in advanced cancers. TCRdb's copy holds only in-frame clones and misses some; the assay was immunoSEQ multiplex PCR. This sample has about 120,000 clones, with roughly nine tenths found just once. Sequencing used CD4+ or CD8+ T cells sorted from blood, obtained in a trial of the OX40 agonist ivuxolimab. All receptors come from an adult with an advanced solid tumor such as melanoma, head and neck, liver or kidney cancer.

The J gene is TRBJ2-2, the V gene TRBV7-9; tentative D call: TRBD1 (6 bases). The CDR3 runs 16 residues. Looked up from germline, CDR1 is SEHNR and CDR2 is FQNEAQ (reference sequence). V gave up 0 bases and J gave up 1 base, with 9 bases separating them. The CDR3 sequence is CASSLAATGNTGELFF. The CDR3 nucleotides are TGTGCCAGCAGCTTAGCTGCGACAGGGAACACCGGGGAGCTGTTTTTT.

The chain combines TRBV30 with TRBJ1-5; D is unclear. This CDR3 is 13 amino acids long. Germline V CDR1 and CDR2: GTSNPN, SVGIG (reference sequence). Trimming pared 3 bases from V and 2 bases from J, leaving 8 bases between. The chain's CDR3 is CAWRGSGNQPQHF. The CDR3 DNA is TGTGCCTGGAGGGGCAGCGGCAATCAGCCCCAGCATTTT.

This chain uses TRBV4-1 with TRBJ2-7, with D unresolved. The germline V gene has CDR1 MGHRA and CDR2 YSYEKL. The CDR3 totals 14 residues. V shed 8 bases and J shed 2 bases, with 16 bases lying between them. The CDR3 sequence: CASPHKRRTYEQYF. As DNA, the CDR3 is TGCGCCAGCCCCCACAAGAGGAGAACCTACGAGCAGTACTTC.

The chain links TRBV29-1 to TRBJ1-5, with D possibly being TRBD1 (6 bases). The CDR3 length is 14 residues. Trimming left V 5 bases short and J 6 bases short, with 17 bases between. Germline V gene sequence: CDR1 SQVTM, CDR2 ANQGSEA. The CDR3 coding sequence is TGCAGCGTTCAAGCCAGGGGAGAAGGTCAGCCCCAGCATTTT. Amino acids: CSVQARGEGQPQHF. Combining the CDR3 with reference TRBV29-1 and TRBJ1-5 gives the whole variable domain SAVISQKPSRDICQRGTSLTIQCQVDSQVTMMFWYRQQPGQSLTLIATANQGSEATYESGFVIDKFPISRPNLTFSTLTVSNMSPEDSSIYLCSVQARGEGQPQHFGDGTRLSIL.

V and J are TRBV18 and TRBJ2-2; tentatively, D is TRBD1 or TRBD2 (5 bases each). Trimming removed 6 bases from V and 3 bases from J, with 20 bases in between. The CDR3 length is 17 residues. Germline V CDR1 and CDR2: KGHSH, LQKENI. The CDR3 DNA reads as TGTGCCAGCTCCTTCCGTCAGGGAGCTTCGGACACCGGGGAGCTGTTTTTT. Encoded protein: CASSFRQGASDTGELFF.

This clone was detected only a few times. V usage is TRBV9 and J usage is TRBJ2-3, with D unclear. Between the trimmed V and J ends, which lost 2 bases and 0 bases, there was a span of 4 bases. This CDR3 contains 13 residues. Germline CDR1 SGDLS, CDR2 YYNGEE. CDR3: CASSVASTDTQYF. CDR3 in DNA: TGTGCCAGCAGCGTGGCGAGCACAGATACGCAGTATTTT. Supplemented by reference TRBV9 and TRBJ2-3, the full variable domain reads DSGVTQTPKHLITATGQRVTLRCSPRSGDLSVYWYQQSLDQGLQFLIQYYNGEERAKGNILERFSAQQFPDLHSELNLSSLELGDSALYFCASSVASTDTQYFGPGTRLTVL.

The V gene is TRBV19, the J gene TRBJ1-3; a weak D match, TRBD1 (5 bases). The germline V gene has CDR1 LNHDA and CDR2 SQIVND (reference sequence). The CDR3 is made up of 15 amino acids. V shed 6 bases and J shed 0 bases, with 12 bases lying between them. The chain's CDR3 is CASRPRDDSGNTIYF. The CDR3 DNA follows: TGTGCCAGTAGGCCCAGGGACGACTCTGGAAACACCATATATTTT. Complete variable domain (other parts from reference TRBV19 and TRBJ1-3): DGGITQSPKYLFRKEGQNVTLSCEQNLNHDAMYWYRQDPGQGLRLIYYSQIVNDFQKGDIAEGYSVSREKKESFPLTVTSAQKNPTAFYLCASRPRDDSGNTIYFGEGSWLTVV.